This entry is about one T cell receptor beta chain. Its antigen remains unknown. The sample originates from a study of molecular identifiers for immune sequencing clone quantification. Turning to the study itself: Replicates involved a five-way split of RNA from approximately 20,000 or 100,000 naive CD8 cells, with sequencing of four. The study's findings and limits: Clones above 20 RNA copies held over 98% of effector molecules, under 1% in naive cells.

A single record per CDR3 protein comes from TCRdb applying MiXCR to the PCR reads. This table has around 460,000 distinct CDR3 sequences, over 20% appearing once. Researchers sorted naive CD8 T cells as cells that were CD8+CD4-CCR7+CD45RA+. The CDR3 has 16 amino acids. V was pared by 6 bases and J by 2 bases, with 8 bases of the junction left unmatched. CDR1 and CDR2 from the germline V gene are SNHLY and FYNNEI. The sequencing sample was made of naive CD8+ T cells from blood, with Jurkat cell RNA spiked in. Documented subset: FACS-sorted CD8+CD4-CCR7+CD45RA+ naive T cells. The clonotype originates from a human donor in good health. Some libraries in this study had Jurkat cell RNA spiked in. The chain has TRBV2 and TRBJ1-5, with 9 bases lining up with TRBD1. The CDR3 reads CASRRDREAGNQPQHF. The CDR3 DNA reads TGTGCCAGCAGGAGGGACAGGGAGGCAGGCAATCAGCCCCAGCATTTT.